This entry lists 26 T cell receptor beta chains sequenced from one sample in a study of blood T cells in healthy people across ages. A second 7 to 11 cycle PCR used barcoded and J-beta primers. TCRdb independently ran MiXCR on the 5' RACE reads; one entry per CDR3 protein. The data contain 1.5 million to 2 million distinct CDR3 sequences, roughly 50% of them singletons. Sequenced sample: blood. The receptors derive from a woman aged 40 to 50 in good health.

The chain links TRBV6-5 to TRBJ1-2; no definite D call. The CDR3 spans 14 residues. V gave up 0 bases and J gave up 2 bases, with 7 bases separating them. The germline V gene has CDR1 MNHEY and CDR2 SVGAGI. In DNA form, the CDR3 reads TGTGCCAGCAGTTACTCAGCGGAGAACTATGGCTACACCTTC. This translates into CASSYSAENYGYTF.

The chain employs TRBV3-1 and TRBJ2-1; D may correspond to TRBD1 or TRBD2 (5 bases each). Germline V gene sequence: CDR1 LGHDT, CDR2 YNNKEL (reference sequence). This CDR3 spans 14 amino acids. V shed 6 bases and J shed 8 bases, with 17 bases lying between them. Here the CDR3 DNA reads TGTGCCAGCAGTCGCGGGCAAGGGGCAGATGAGCAGTTCTTC. This sequence encodes CASSRGQGADEQFF.

The chain links TRBV12-3 or TRBV12-4 to TRBJ2-3; 10 bases align to TRBD2. The V and J ends lost 6 bases and 6 bases, in that order; junction bases with no gene match: 6. The CDR3 has 14 amino acids. In nucleotides, the CDR3 is TGTGCCAGCAGGGAGCGGGGGGGCCTTGATACGCAGTATTTT. Protein sequence: CASRERGGLDTQYF.

The chain is built from TRBV20-1 and TRBJ1-5; weak D call: TRBD1 (5 bases). The CDR3 totals 16 residues. Trimming removed 2 bases at V and 0 bases at J, with 14 bases between. Per germline, CDR1 DFQATT and CDR2 SNEGSKA (reference sequence). The CDR3 DNA is TGCAGTGCTAGATTTCTCAGGCAGGGTAGCAATCAGCCCCAGCATTTT. This sequence encodes CSARFLRQGSNQPQHF.

The chain has TRBV20-1 and TRBJ1-5; 7 bases map to TRBD1. Germline CDR1 is DFQATT and CDR2 is SNEGSKA (reference sequence). Trimming at V came to 2 bases and at J to 1 base, leaving 5 bases not matched to a gene. There are 15 residues in the CDR3. CDR3 sequence (DNA): TGCAGTGCTAGAAAGCAGGGACAGAGCAATCAGCCCCAGCATTTT. Protein: CSARKQGQSNQPQHF.

This rearrangement joins TRBV7-2 to TRBJ2-2, with a possible D match to TRBD1 (5 bases). Germline CDR1 and CDR2: SGHTA and FQGNSA. This CDR3 is 14 amino acids long. V lost 5 bases, J lost 2 bases, and 9 bases lay in between. The DNA for the CDR3 is TGTGCCAGCAGCCCAGGGTTCAACACCGGGGAGCTGTTTTTT. Translating gives CASSPGFNTGELFF.

This clonotype was seen a handful of times. The V gene is TRBV7-2, the J gene TRBJ2-5, with D unclear. The CDR3 sequence is 14 residues long. Germline loops: CDR1 SGHTA, CDR2 FQGNSA. V was pared by 1 base and J by 4 bases, with 10 bases between. In DNA, the CDR3 is TGTGCCAGCAGCTTAGAGGTCAGGAGAGAGACCCAGTACTTC. Amino acid sequence: CASSLEVRRETQYF.

With regard to this clonotype: The junction shows a germline mismatch at one end, possibly a read error. The V gene is TRBV19, the J gene TRBJ2-4; D uncertain. This CDR3 is 15 amino acids long. From germline, CDR1 is LNHDA and CDR2 SQIVND (reference sequence). This CDR3 is CASSIVGSSKNIQYF. In DNA, the CDR3 is TGTGCCAGTAGTATAGTCGGGTCTTCCAAGAACATTCAGTACTTC.

The V and J genes are TRBV5-1 and TRBJ2-7; no clear D gene. The CDR3 has 17 residues. The germline CDR1 and CDR2 sequences are SGHRS and YFSETQ. V lost 0 bases and J 0 bases, leaving 16 bases between the germline ends. The CDR3 reads CASSLDGPISSSYEQYF. CDR3 nucleotide sequence: TGCGCCAGCAGCTTGGATGGACCGATTTCGAGCTCCTACGAGCAGTACTTC.

This rearrangement joins TRBV15 to TRBJ2-7; D may be TRBD2 (6 bases). The CDR3 is 17 residues long. Germline CDR1 and CDR2: LNHNV and YYDKDF (reference sequence). The germline V and J ends were trimmed by 1 base and 3 bases, with 19 bases remaining between them. The CDR3 bases are TGTGCCACCAGCAGAGGTCGGGACTTAATAAAGGGCTACGAGCAGTACTTC. Translated, it gives CATSRGRDLIKGYEQYF.

The CDR3 is CASSLSASGGARNTQYF. CDR3 in DNA: TGTGCCAGCAGCTTAAGCGCTAGCGGGGGGGCTAGAAATACGCAGTATTTT. The chain joins TRBV7-3 to TRBJ2-3, with 12 bases that match TRBD2. Germline V CDR1 and CDR2: SGHTA, FQGTGA. This CDR3 has 17 residues. The V segment lost 1 base and the J segment 7 bases; nucleotides outside the gene matches: 9.

This clonotype was recorded once. The chain carries TRBV29-1 and TRBJ1-4; TRBD1 might be the D (5 bases). CDR3 length: 14 amino acids. V gave up 3 bases and J gave up 3 bases, with 11 bases separating them. The germline gives CDR1 SQVTM, CDR2 ANQGSEA. CDR3 coding DNA: TGCAGCGTTGAGCTTGGGGGTTCTAATGAAAAACTGTTTTTT. Its protein product is CSVELGGSNEKLFF.

The chain joins TRBV4-3 to TRBJ2-1; the D gene is possibly TRBD2 (6 bases). CDR1 is LGHNA and CDR2 is YSLEER in the germline V gene. V lost 1 base and J 8 bases, leaving 12 bases between the germline ends. The CDR3 is made up of 14 amino acids. CDR3 amino acids: CASSQGRGGHEQFF. The CDR3 DNA reads TGCGCCAGCAGCCAAGGGAGGGGTGGCCATGAGCAGTTCTTC.

This sequence joins TRBV12-3 or TRBV12-4 and TRBJ2-5; no reliable D call. The CDR3 is 14 amino acids. Trimming shortened V by 6 bases and J by 4 bases, and 15 bases separated the two germline ends. The CDR3, as DNA: TGTGCCAGCAGCCCAAGGAGTTCCCCAGAGACCCAGTACTTC. It is translated as CASSPRSSPETQYF.

V is TRBV29-1 and J is TRBJ1-1; D is unresolved. The CDR3 spans 12 residues. Trimming left V 5 bases short and J 1 base short, with 8 bases between. Looked up from germline, CDR1 is SQVTM and CDR2 is ANQGSEA. The CDR3 DNA follows: TGCAGCGTTACCAACTCGAACACTGAAGCTTTCTTT. This sequence encodes CSVTNSNTEAFF. Variable domain in full (rest from reference TRBV29-1 and TRBJ1-1): SAVISQKPSRDICQRGTSLTIQCQVDSQVTMMFWYRQQPGQSLTLIATANQGSEATYESGFVIDKFPISRPNLTFSTLTVSNMSPEDSSIYLCSVTNSNTEAFFGQGTRLTVV.

The DNA of the CDR3 is TGTGCCAGCAGCTTAATCGCCCCCGGCAGCCTAGAGGCCCAGTACTTC. It yields the protein CASSLIAPGSLEAQYF. V and J are TRBV11-2 and TRBJ2-7; D call uncertain. The CDR3 totals 16 residues. V was clipped by 2 bases and J by 10 bases, with 24 bases between them. Germline CDR1 and CDR2: SGHAT and FQNNGV.

The V gene is TRBV7-2, the J gene TRBJ2-5; either TRBD1 or TRBD2 may supply D (5 bases each). Between the trimmed V and J ends, which lost 5 bases and 3 bases, there was a span of 13 bases. The V gene's germline CDR1 is SGHTA and CDR2 FQGNSA. CDR3 length: 14 amino acids. The CDR3 sequence is CASSAGTEKETQYF. The CDR3, as DNA: TGTGCCAGCAGCGCCGGGACGGAGAAAGAGACCCAGTACTTC.

This rearrangement joins TRBV6-5 to TRBJ1-1; D gene unclear. Germline V gives CDR1 MNHEY, CDR2 SVGAGI. Trimming removed 3 bases at V and 1 base at J, with 6 bases between. The CDR3 totals 13 residues. This chain's CDR3 is CASSYLGNTEAFF. The DNA for the CDR3 is TGTGCCAGCAGTTATTTAGGGAACACTGAAGCTTTCTTT.

This clonotype was counted a single time. The chain employs TRBV7-9 and TRBJ1-4; TRBD1 might be the D (5 bases). The germline V gene has CDR1 SEHNR and CDR2 FQNEAQ (reference sequence). The ends were cut back, 7 bases at V and 5 bases at J, with 17 bases in the middle. The CDR3 is 15 residues long. The CDR3 coding sequence is TGTGCCAGCACCCAACCCAAGGGGCCAAATGAAAAACTGTTTTTT. Translation: CASTQPKGPNEKLFF.

The rearrangement uses TRBV20-1 and TRBJ2-1, with 8 bases that match TRBD2. V was pared by 4 bases and J by 8 bases, with 10 bases of the junction left unmatched. Looked up from germline, CDR1 is DFQATT and CDR2 is SNEGSKA (reference sequence). This CDR3 is 14 amino acids long. Here the CDR3 DNA reads TGCAGTGCTACCGGGACTAGAGATAAGGATGAGCAGTTCTTC. Its protein product is CSATGTRDKDEQFF.

This clonotype has only a few counts. The V gene is TRBV7-2, the J gene TRBJ2-5; no definite D call. Germline loops: CDR1 SGHTA, CDR2 FQGNSA. CDR3 length: 12 residues. Trimming took 1 base from V and 8 from J, leaving 8 bases between them. The CDR3 DNA reads as TGTGCCAGCAGCTTAGGCACTATTACCCAGTACTTC. Translation gives CASSLGTITQYF.

This chain uses TRBV20-1 with TRBJ2-3; D call uncertain. CDR1 is DFQATT and CDR2 is SNEGSKA in the germline V gene (reference sequence). The length of the CDR3 is 14 residues. The V end lost 0 bases, the J end lost 2 bases, and 9 bases lay between the germline ends. The CDR3 protein is CSARDLGYTDTQYF. The CDR3, as DNA: TGCAGTGCTAGAGATCTAGGCTACACAGATACGCAGTATTTT.

The V and J genes are TRBV24-1 and TRBJ2-4, with D perhaps given as TRBD1 or TRBD2 (6 bases each). Gene TRBJ2-7 matches the end of the DNA better, so the J call may be wrong. Germline CDR1 is KGHDR and CDR2 is SFDVKD. The CDR3 totals 13 residues. The CDR3 region has the DNA TGTGCCACCAGCGGGGGCCGCTGGGACGAGCAGTACTTC. It codes for CATSGGRWDEQYF.

V and J are TRBV4-1 and TRBJ2-5; 8 positions match TRBD1. Germline V gene sequence: CDR1 MGHRA, CDR2 YSYEKL. V shed 5 bases and J 4 bases; nucleotides not matched to a gene: 9. The length of the CDR3 is 15 residues. Here the CDR3 reads CASSDQDRERETQYF. CDR3 in DNA: TGCGCCAGCAGCGACCAGGACAGGGAAAGAGAGACCCAGTACTTC.

The chain carries TRBV29-1 and TRBJ2-1, with a possible D match to TRBD2 (6 bases). V was trimmed by 1 base and J by 6 bases, leaving 13 bases between them. Germline V CDR1 and CDR2: SQVTM, ANQGSEA. This CDR3 contains 14 residues. CDR3 in amino acids: CSVEVLASTNEQFF. The CDR3 DNA reads TGCAGCGTTGAAGTTCTAGCGAGCACCAATGAGCAGTTCTTC.

This chain uses TRBV20-1 with TRBJ2-4, with D perhaps TRBD1 (6 bases). The CDR3 totals 16 residues. Trimming took off 7 bases at V and 1 base at J, with 20 bases between the two ends. Germline loops: CDR1 DFQATT, CDR2 SNEGSKA (reference sequence). The CDR3 protein is CSGQVQGLGAKNIQYF. DNA of the CDR3: TGCAGTGGTCAGGTCCAGGGGTTGGGGGCCAAAAACATTCAGTACTTC.